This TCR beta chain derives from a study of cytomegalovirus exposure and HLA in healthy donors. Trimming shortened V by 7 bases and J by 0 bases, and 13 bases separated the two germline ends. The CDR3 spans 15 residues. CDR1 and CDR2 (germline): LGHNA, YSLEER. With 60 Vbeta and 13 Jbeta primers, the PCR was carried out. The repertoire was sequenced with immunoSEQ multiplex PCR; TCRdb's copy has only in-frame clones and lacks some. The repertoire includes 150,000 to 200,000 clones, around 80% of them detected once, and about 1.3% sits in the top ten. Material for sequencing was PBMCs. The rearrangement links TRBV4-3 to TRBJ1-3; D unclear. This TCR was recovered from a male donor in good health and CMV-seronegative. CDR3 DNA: TGCGCCAGCACCCCTAGCCGGGGCTCTGGAAACACCATATATTTT. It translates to CASTPSRGSGNTIYF.